This TCR beta chain was recovered during a study of blood T cell repertoires in COVID-19. CDR1 and CDR2 (germline): SGHRS, YFSETQ. V lost 3 bases, J lost 8 bases, and 10 bases stayed unmatched. The CDR3 runs to 15 residues. Only one count was recorded for this clone. Enrollees, roughly 18 to 90 years old, lived in about two dozen US areas. Clones were sequenced by immunoSEQ multiplex PCR, and TCRdb holds only the in-frame ones, with some missing. Counted here are around 250,000 clones, approximately 88% occurring once; the ten biggest clones make up about 3.1%. The sequencing sample was made of PBMCs or T cells enriched from blood (not recorded which). This clonotype was sampled from a woman aged 40 to 49 who had been exposed to COVID-19. The V and J genes are TRBV5-1 and TRBJ1-3; 8 nucleotides agree with TRBD1. CDR3 coding DNA: TGCGCCAGCAGCTCCACAGGGGGAGGTTTGCACACCATATATTTT. This codes for CASSSTGGGLHTIYF.